The clone carrying this TCR beta chain came up once. Its cognate antigen is unknown. Repertoires were generated with immunoSEQ multiplex PCR, while TCRdb's copy carries only in-frame clones and drops some. The profile covers 150,000 or so clones, with 86% appearing a single time and approximately 2.2% taken by the ten largest. Germline V gene data show CDR1 as SGHKS and CDR2 as YYEKEE (reference sequence). The CDR3 totals 15 residues. V lost 2 bases and J 0 bases, leaving 11 bases between the germline ends. The data are from a study of cytomegalovirus exposure and HLA in healthy donors. On the study more broadly: The same platform as the approximately 660 first-cohort repertoires was used for the 100 to 150 validation repertoires, a later analysis reported.

Points from the study as a whole: It was reportedly the case that the classifier diagnosed cytomegalovirus status with high specificity and sensitivity. The investigators catalogued about 170 TCR beta chains as cytomegalovirus-associated.

The sequenced sample consisted of PBMCs. The receptor comes from a human donor in good health. The chain is built from TRBV5-5 and TRBJ1-2; D not certain. This CDR3 is CASSFGVSPNYGYTF. CDR3 bases: TGTGCCAGCAGCTTCGGGGTGTCCCCTAACTATGGCTACACCTTC.